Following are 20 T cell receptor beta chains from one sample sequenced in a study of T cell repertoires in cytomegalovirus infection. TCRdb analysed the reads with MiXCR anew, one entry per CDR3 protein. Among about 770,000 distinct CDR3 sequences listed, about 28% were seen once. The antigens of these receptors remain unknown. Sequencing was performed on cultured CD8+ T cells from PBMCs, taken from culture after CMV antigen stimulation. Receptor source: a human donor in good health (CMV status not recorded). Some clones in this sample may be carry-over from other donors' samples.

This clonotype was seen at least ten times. CDR3 nucleotide sequence: TGTGCCAGCGAGGGGGACCTCACCGGGGAGCTGTTTTTT. As protein: CASEGDLTGELFF. V gene TRBV6-1 combines with J gene TRBJ2-2, with a tentative D call TRBD1 (6 bases). The ends were cut back, 8 bases at V and 4 bases at J, with 11 bases in the middle. Germline assignment: CDR1 MNHNS and CDR2 SASEGT. This CDR3 has 13 residues.

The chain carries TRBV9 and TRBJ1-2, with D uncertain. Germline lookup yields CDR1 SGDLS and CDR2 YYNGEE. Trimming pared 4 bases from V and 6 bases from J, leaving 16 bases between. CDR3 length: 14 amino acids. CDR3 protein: CASSSIEALHGYTF. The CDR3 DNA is TGTGCCAGCAGCTCCATCGAGGCCCTCCATGGCTACACCTTC.

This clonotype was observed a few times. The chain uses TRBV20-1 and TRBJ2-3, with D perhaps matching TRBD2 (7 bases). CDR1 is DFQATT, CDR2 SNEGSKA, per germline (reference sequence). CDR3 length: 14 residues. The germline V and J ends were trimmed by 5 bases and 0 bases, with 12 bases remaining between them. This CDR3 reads CSARSGTSTDTQYF. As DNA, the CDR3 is TGCAGTGCTCGAAGCGGGACAAGCACAGATACGCAGTATTTT.

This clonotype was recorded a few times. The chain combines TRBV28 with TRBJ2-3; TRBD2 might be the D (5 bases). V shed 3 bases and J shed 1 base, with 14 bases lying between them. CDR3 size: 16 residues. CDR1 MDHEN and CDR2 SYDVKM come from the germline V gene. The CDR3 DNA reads TGTGCCAGCAGTTTTGGGGAGATAAGGGGCACAGATACGCAGTATTTT. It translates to CASSFGEIRGTDTQYF.

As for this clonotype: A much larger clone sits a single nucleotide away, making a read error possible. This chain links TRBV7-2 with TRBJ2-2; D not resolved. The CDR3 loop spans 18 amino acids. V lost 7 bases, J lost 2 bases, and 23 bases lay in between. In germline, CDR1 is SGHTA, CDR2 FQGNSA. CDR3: CASNPKPRSVLNTGELFF. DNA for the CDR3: TGTGCCAGCAACCCCAAACCCAGAAGCGTACTAAACACCGGGGAGCTGTTTTTT.

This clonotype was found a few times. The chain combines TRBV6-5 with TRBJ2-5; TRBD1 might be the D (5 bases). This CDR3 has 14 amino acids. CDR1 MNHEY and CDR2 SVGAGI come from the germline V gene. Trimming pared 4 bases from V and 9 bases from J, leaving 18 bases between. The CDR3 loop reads CASSFGHPGRAQYF. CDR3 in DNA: TGTGCCAGCAGTTTCGGACACCCCGGTCGGGCCCAGTACTTC.

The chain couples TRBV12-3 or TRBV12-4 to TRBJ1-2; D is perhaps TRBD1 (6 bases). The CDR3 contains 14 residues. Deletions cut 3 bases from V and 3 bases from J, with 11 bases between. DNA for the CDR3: TGTGCCAGCAGTTTCGGGGGGCTCGACTATGGCTACACCTTC. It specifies CASSFGGLDYGYTF.

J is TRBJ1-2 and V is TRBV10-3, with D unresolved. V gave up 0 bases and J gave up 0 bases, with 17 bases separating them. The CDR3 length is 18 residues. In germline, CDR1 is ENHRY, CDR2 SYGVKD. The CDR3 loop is CAISESNLVRDANYGYTF. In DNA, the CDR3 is TGTGCCATCAGTGAGTCGAATTTGGTCCGGGATGCTAACTATGGCTACACCTTC.

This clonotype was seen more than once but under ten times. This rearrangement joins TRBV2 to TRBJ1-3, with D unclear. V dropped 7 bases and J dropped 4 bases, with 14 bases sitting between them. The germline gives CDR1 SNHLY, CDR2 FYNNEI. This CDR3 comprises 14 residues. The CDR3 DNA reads TGTGCCAGCACCGCTCCGACTGAAGGAAACACCATATATTTT. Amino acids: CASTAPTEGNTIYF. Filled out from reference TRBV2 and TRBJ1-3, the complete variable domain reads EPEVTQTPSHQVTQMGQEVILRCVPISNHLYFYWYRQILGQKVEFLVSFYNNEISEKSEIFDDQFSVERPDGSNFTLKIRSTKLEDSAMYFCASTAPTEGNTIYFGEGSWLTVV.

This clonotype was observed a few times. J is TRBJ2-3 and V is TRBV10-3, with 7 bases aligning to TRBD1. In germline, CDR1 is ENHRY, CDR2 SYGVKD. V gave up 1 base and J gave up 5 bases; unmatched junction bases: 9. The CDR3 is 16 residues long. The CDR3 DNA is TGTGCCATCAGTGAGTTGGGGTACAGGGGTGAAGATACGCAGTATTTT. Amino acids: CAISELGYRGEDTQYF.

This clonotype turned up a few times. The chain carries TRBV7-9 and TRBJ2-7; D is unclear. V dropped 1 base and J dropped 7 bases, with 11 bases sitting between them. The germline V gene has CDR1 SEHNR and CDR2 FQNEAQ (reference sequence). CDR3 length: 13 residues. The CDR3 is CASSLDPGREQYF. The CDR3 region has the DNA TGTGCCAGCAGCTTAGATCCGGGTCGGGAGCAGTACTTC.

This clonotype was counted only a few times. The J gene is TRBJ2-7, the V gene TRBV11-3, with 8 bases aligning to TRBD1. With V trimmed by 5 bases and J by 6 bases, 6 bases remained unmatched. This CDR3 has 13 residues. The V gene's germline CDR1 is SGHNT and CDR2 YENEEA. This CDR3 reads CASSRTGMGEQYF. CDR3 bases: TGTGCCAGCAGCAGGACAGGGATGGGCGAGCAGTACTTC. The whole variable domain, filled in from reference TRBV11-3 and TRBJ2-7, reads EAGVVQSPRYKIIEKKQPVAFWCNPISGHNTLYWYLQNLGQGPELLIRYENEEAVDDSQLPKDRFSAERLKGVDSTLKIQPAELGDSAVYLCASSRTGMGEQYFGPGTRLTVT.

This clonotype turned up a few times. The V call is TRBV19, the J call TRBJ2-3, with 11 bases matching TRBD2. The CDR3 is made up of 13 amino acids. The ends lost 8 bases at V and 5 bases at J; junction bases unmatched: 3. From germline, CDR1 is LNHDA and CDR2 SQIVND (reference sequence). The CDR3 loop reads CASEGLAEDTQYF. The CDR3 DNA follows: TGTGCCAGTGAGGGACTAGCGGAAGATACGCAGTATTTT.

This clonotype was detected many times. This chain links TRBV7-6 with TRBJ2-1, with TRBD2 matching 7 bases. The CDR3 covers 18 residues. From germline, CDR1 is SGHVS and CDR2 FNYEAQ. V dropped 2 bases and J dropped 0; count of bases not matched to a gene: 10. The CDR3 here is CASSLIEVRGSSYNEQFF. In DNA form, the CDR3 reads TGTGCCAGCAGCTTAATTGAAGTGCGGGGGAGCTCCTACAATGAGCAGTTCTTC.

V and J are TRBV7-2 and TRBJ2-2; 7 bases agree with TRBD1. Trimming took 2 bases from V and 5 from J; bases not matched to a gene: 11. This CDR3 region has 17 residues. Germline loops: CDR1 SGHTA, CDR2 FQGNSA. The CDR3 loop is CASSLTLLTGTTGELFF. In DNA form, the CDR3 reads TGTGCCAGCAGCTTAACATTACTGACAGGGACGACCGGGGAGCTGTTTTTT.

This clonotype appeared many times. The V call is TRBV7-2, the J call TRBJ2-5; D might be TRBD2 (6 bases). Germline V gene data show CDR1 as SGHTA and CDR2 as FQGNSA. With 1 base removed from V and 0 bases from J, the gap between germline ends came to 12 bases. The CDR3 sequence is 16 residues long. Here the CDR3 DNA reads TGTGCCAGCAGCTTAGGATGGGCGGGAAACCAAGAGACCCAGTACTTC. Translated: CASSLGWAGNQETQYF. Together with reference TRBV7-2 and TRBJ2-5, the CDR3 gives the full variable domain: GAGVSQSPSNKVTEKGKDVELRCDPISGHTALYWYRQSLGQGLEFLIYFQGNSAPDKSGLPSDRFSAERTGGSVSTLTIQRTQQEDSAVYLCASSLGWAGNQETQYFGPGTRLLVL.

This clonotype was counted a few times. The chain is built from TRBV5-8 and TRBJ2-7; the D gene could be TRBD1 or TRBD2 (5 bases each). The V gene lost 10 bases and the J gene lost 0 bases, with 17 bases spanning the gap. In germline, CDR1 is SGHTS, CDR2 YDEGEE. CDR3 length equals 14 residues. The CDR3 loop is CAGDPGPYSYEQYV. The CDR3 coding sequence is TGTGCCGGTGATCCGGGACCCTACTCCTACGAGCAGTACGTC.

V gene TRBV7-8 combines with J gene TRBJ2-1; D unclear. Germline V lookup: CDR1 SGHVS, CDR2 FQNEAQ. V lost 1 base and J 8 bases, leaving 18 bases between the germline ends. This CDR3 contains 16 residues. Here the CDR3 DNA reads TGTGCCAGCAGCTTAGGTGGGCGCCTCCTTACAGATGAGCAGTTCTTC. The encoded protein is CASSLGGRLLTDEQFF.

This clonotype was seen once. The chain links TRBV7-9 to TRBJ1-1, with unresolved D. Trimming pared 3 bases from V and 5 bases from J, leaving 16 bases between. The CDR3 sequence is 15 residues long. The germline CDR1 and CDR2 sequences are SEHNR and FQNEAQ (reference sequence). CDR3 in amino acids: CASSFRVSLRTEAFF. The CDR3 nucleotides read TGTGCCAGCAGCTTTAGGGTCTCCCTGCGGACTGAAGCTTTCTTT.

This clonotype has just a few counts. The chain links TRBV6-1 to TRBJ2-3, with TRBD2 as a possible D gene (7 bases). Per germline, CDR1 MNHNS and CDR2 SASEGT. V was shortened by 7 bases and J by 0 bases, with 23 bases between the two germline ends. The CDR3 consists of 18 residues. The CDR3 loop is CASTFTGGHTTSTDTQYF. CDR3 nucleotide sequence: TGTGCCAGCACCTTCACGGGGGGACACACGACTAGCACAGATACGCAGTATTTT.